This is a list of T cell receptor beta chains from one sample in a study of OX40 agonist ivuxolimab in advanced cancers. Some clones are missing from TCRdb's copy, which holds only in-frame ones; the method was immunoSEQ multiplex PCR. The sample comprises around 66,000 clones, about 80% of which are singletons, and roughly 4.1% rests with the top ten. This specimen was CD4+ or CD8+ T cells sorted from blood, taken in a trial of the OX40 agonist ivuxolimab. These receptors all come from an adult with an advanced solid tumor such as melanoma, head and neck, liver or kidney cancer. The CDR3 runs from the conserved cysteine through the conserved F or W. The D gene is left open where the match is weak. Clone size is not always given. Where it is, it says once, few, many or a class for expanded clones.

CDR3 DNA: TGTGCCAGCAGCTTAATGACCCCCGACTATGGCTACACCTTC
CDR3 protein: CASSLMTPDYGYTF
clone size: .
D gene: .
V gene: TRBV7-9
J gene: TRBJ1-2

CDR3 DNA: TGCGCCAGCAGCTTGGACGCAGGGGGCTACAATGAGCAGTTCTTC
CDR3 protein: CASSLDAGGYNEQFF
clone size: .
D gene: TRBD1
V gene: TRBV5-1
J gene: TRBJ2-1

CDR3 DNA: TGTGCCATCAGTGAGTCGACTCACGGCAGTAGCTATGGCTACACCTTC
CDR3 protein: CAISESTHGSSYGYTF
clone size: .
D gene: .
V gene: TRBV10-3
J gene: TRBJ1-2

CDR3 DNA: TGTGCCAGCAGGGGAGGCGGACAGTCCTATGGCTACACCTTC
CDR3 protein: CASRGGGQSYGYTF
clone size: .
D gene: .
V gene: TRBV27
J gene: TRBJ1-2

CDR3 DNA: TGTGCCAGCAGGGACGTCCGGCCCCAGCCCCAGCATTTT
CDR3 protein: CASRDVRPQPQHF
clone size: .
D gene: .
V gene: TRBV6-1
J gene: TRBJ1-5

CDR3 DNA: TGTGCCAGTGCCGCCGGGGGGACAGGCGTGTCGAGTGAAAAACTGTTTTTT
CDR3 protein: CASAAGGTGVSSEKLFF
clone size: .
D gene: TRBD1
V gene: TRBV19
J gene: TRBJ1-4

CDR3 DNA: TGTGCCAGCAGCCCCACCGCGCAGGGGGCCAATCAGCCCCAGCATTTT
CDR3 protein: CASSPTAQGANQPQHF
clone size: .
D gene: TRBD1
V gene: TRBV28
J gene: TRBJ1-5

CDR3 DNA: TGTGCCAGCAGCCCATCAGGGGGGGACAGGTTGTTCGGTGAGCAGTTCTTC
CDR3 protein: CASSPSGGDRLFGEQFF
clone size: .
D gene: .
V gene: TRBV7-3
J gene: TRBJ2-1

CDR3 DNA: TGTGCCAGCAGCTTCGCGACAGGGTCCACTGAAGCTTTCTTT
CDR3 protein: CASSFATGSTEAFF
clone size: .
D gene: TRBD1
V gene: TRBV7-9
J gene: TRBJ1-1

CDR3 DNA: TGTGCCACCGGACAGGGAGGGGCTCAAGAGACCCAGTACTTC
CDR3 protein: CATGQGGAQETQYF
clone size: .
D gene: .
V gene: TRBV10-3
J gene: TRBJ2-5

CDR3 DNA: TGTGCCACGGATAACGGGGTCTGGGAGCTGTTTTTT
CDR3 protein: CATDNGVWELFF
clone size: .
D gene: .
V gene: TRBV6-1
J gene: TRBJ2-2

CDR3 DNA: TGTGCCAGCAGGTATTCTAAGGCAACTAATGAAAAACTGTTTTTT
CDR3 protein: CASRYSKATNEKLFF
clone size: .
D gene: .
V gene: TRBV6-7
J gene: TRBJ1-4

CDR3 DNA: TGCGCCAGCCAGGTTGGGGTAAGCACAGATACGCAGTATTTT
CDR3 protein: CASQVGVSTDTQYF
clone size: .
D gene: .
V gene: TRBV5-1
J gene: TRBJ2-3

CDR3 DNA: TGTGCCAGCTGCAGGACCCCTATAGGCACAGATACGCAGTATTTT
CDR3 protein: CASCRTPIGTDTQYF
clone size: .
D gene: .
V gene: TRBV7-2
J gene: TRBJ2-3

CDR3 DNA: TGCGCCAGCAGCCAAGTGGCAACCCGGGACACTGAAGCTTTCTTT
CDR3 protein: CASSQVATRDTEAFF
clone size: .
D gene: .
V gene: TRBV4-3
J gene: TRBJ1-1

CDR3 DNA: TGTGCCACCAGCAGAGATAGAACCGCCTCGGGCGGCTACACCTTC
CDR3 protein: CATSRDRTASGGYTF
clone size: .
D gene: .
V gene: TRBV15
J gene: TRBJ1-2

CDR3 DNA: TGTGCCAGCAGTTTAGAGGCCCGTGTAGGTAACACCGGGGAGCTGTTTTTT
CDR3 protein: CASSLEARVGNTGELFF
clone size: .
D gene: .
V gene: TRBV27
J gene: TRBJ2-2

CDR3 DNA: TGTGCCAGCAGTCCGCTGCCGGGGGGGACCACAGATACGCAGTATTTT
CDR3 protein: CASSPLPGGTTDTQYF
clone size: .
D gene: TRBD2
V gene: TRBV9
J gene: TRBJ2-3

CDR3 DNA: TGTGCCAGCAGGGGACCGGGACTAGCGGGATCCGGGGAGCTGTTTTTT
CDR3 protein: CASRGPGLAGSGELFF
clone size: once
D gene: TRBD2
V gene: TRBV2
J gene: TRBJ2-2

CDR3 DNA: TGTGCCAGCAGTTTCAGGGGAGGTGAGCAGTTCTTC
CDR3 protein: CASSFRGGEQFF
clone size: .
D gene: .
V gene: TRBV6-5
J gene: TRBJ2-1